The TCR beta chain under discussion was sequenced for a study of CD8 T cells in ankylosing spondylitis. In the case of this clonotype: What it recognizes is unknown.

The CDR3 sequence is 17 residues long. Trimming at V came to 5 bases and at J to 1 base, leaving 13 bases not matched to a gene. CDR1 is ENHRY, CDR2 SYGVKD, per germline. Study findings and constraints: The clones that were linked to disease were reported to be significantly enriched in matched synovial fluid samples from ankylosing spondylitis patients. Reactive arthritis synovial fluid and blood were previously reported to contain some motif variants. Blood from ankylosing spondylitis patients appeared to carry a characteristic eight-variant TCR beta motif. CD8+ disease-linked clones were present at relatively low frequencies in blood.

Libraries for TCR beta were made by quantitative 5'-RACE with molecular barcodes. MiXCR, applied by TCRdb to the 5' RACE reads, yields one record per CDR3 protein. The table includes about 700,000 distinct CDR3 sequences, under 20% detected once. This chain joins TRBV10-3 and TRBJ2-7, with 8 positions matching TRBD1. What was sequenced was blood, either unsorted or a sorted T cell fraction (not recorded which). The source is a male donor with ankylosing spondylitis. The CDR3 bases are TGTGCCATCAGTAGAGGGGGGACGGGACAGGTGTCCTACGAGCAGTACTTC. This encodes CAISRGGTGQVSYEQYF.